This T cell receptor (beta chain) was recovered during a study of T-cell memory formation after mild COVID-19. Each CDR3 protein is one row after TCRdb ran MiXCR on the 5' RACE reads. The sample holds about 190,000 distinct CDR3 sequences; around 18% are singletons and the top ten take 2.4%. The germline V gene has CDR1 SQVTM and CDR2 ANQGSEA. The J segment lost 2 bases and the V segment lost 4 bases, leaving 13 bases of the junction unmatched. The CDR3 has 17 residues. The sample holds a few counts of this clonotype. The receptor comes from an adult woman who had mild COVID-19 (a few samples of this study predate the infection). Cell type and time point are not known. The specimen sequenced was PBMCs or a T cell subset sorted from them (not recorded which). The chain carries TRBV29-1 and TRBJ1-1; 10 positions agree with TRBD1. The CDR3: CSVGGPGTGAANTEAFF. DNA for the CDR3: TGCAGCGTTGGGGGCCCTGGGACAGGGGCCGCAAACACTGAAGCTTTCTTT.